These T cell receptor beta chains were read from a single sample in a study of cytomegalovirus exposure and HLA in healthy donors. Measured with immunoSEQ multiplex PCR; TCRdb has only the in-frame clones, and not every one. This table holds 150,000 or so clones, about 88% found once. Sequencing was performed on PBMCs. The receptors here all came from a woman under 30 in good health and CMV-seronegative. Both conserved end residues are part of each CDR3. The D gene is left open where the match is weak.

J gene | D gene | V gene | CDR3 DNA | CDR3 protein
TRBJ1-5 | TRBD1 | TRBV6-5 | TGTGCCAGCAGTCACCGACAGGGTGGCGGTCAGCCCCAGCATTTT | CASSHRQGGGQPQHF
TRBJ1-2 | TRBD1 | TRBV6-1 | TGTGCCAGCAGTGGAGCCCAGGGGGAATATGGCTACACCTTC | CASSGAQGEYGYTF
TRBJ2-1 | TRBD2 | TRBV9 | TGTGCCAGCAGCGTACTAGCGGGAGATGGCAATGAGCAGTTCTTC | CASSVLAGDGNEQFF
TRBJ1-4 | - | TRBV16 | TGTGCCAGCAGCCATTCCTCGGAAAAACTGTTTTTT | CASSHSSEKLFF
TRBJ1-2 | TRBD1 | TRBV7-9 | TGTGCCAGCAGCTTACGGACAGGGGATCATGGCTACACCTTC | CASSLRTGDHGYTF
TRBJ1-3 | TRBD1 | TRBV7-9 | TGTTCCAGCAGCCTGACAGGGGGGACTGGAAACACCATATATTTT | CSSSLTGGTGNTIYF
TRBJ1-1 | - | TRBV5-1 | TGCGCCAGCAGCTTGGGTGGCGGCCTTAGGACTGAAGCTTTCTTT | CASSLGGGLRTEAFF
TRBJ1-3 | - | TRBV5-1 | TGCGCCAGCAGTGACGGGTCCTCTGGAAACACCATATATTTT | CASSDGSSGNTIYF
TRBJ2-1 | TRBD2 | TRBV7-8 | TGTGCCAGCAGCTCACCGGGACTAGCGGGGACAAGCTACAATGAGCAGTTCTTC | CASSSPGLAGTSYNEQFF
TRBJ2-3 | - | TRBV4-1 | TGCGCCAGCAGCCAAGTGGGCCTTACCTCAGATACGCAGTATTTT | CASSQVGLTSDTQYF